These 17 T cell receptor beta chains were sequenced from one sample in a study of CD8+CD57+ T cells in acquired aplastic anemia (dated by TCRdb to the late 2010s). Flow cytometry had shown CD8+CD57+ cell expansion in the patients selected for sequencing. Sequencing took place on an Illumina HiSeq 2000. Profiling of TCR beta VDJ combinations and CDR3 sequences used genomic DNA as the template. TCRdb's own reprocessing of the public reads used fastp at Q25 and MiXCR and kept productive beta chains. Under each unique CDR3 protein, matching rows form one entry showing the most common genes and DNA. In all, the sample holds 160,000 or so distinct CDR3 sequences, and 71% of those were seen once. Jointly, the top ten make up under 60% of the sample. Sequenced: sorted CD4+, CD8+, or CD8+CD57+ T cells (not recorded which) from PBMCs. The receptors were gathered from a human donor with aplastic anemia.

The chain employs TRBV5-1 and TRBJ2-2; D is perhaps TRBD1 (5 bases). Germline V gene sequence: CDR1 SGHRS, CDR2 YFSETQ. The CDR3 has 16 residues. With 2 bases removed from V and 0 bases from J, the gap between germline ends came to 11 bases. CDR3 nucleotide sequence: TGCGCCAGCAGCTTAATCAGGACAACGAACACCGGGGAGCTGTTTTTT. Protein sequence: CASSLIRTTNTGELFF.

V and J are TRBV2 and TRBJ1-5, with D possibly matching TRBD1 (5 bases). Per germline, CDR1 SNHLY and CDR2 FYNNEI. The CDR3 is 15 amino acids. The V end was cut by 5 bases, the J end by 9 bases, with 20 bases between. The CDR3 region has the DNA TGTGCCAGCAGTTTGCAGACCGGCCGGGGGAGGCCCCAGCATTTT. Translating it yields CASSLQTGRGRPQHF.

The count of this clonotype is one. The chain is built from TRBV19 and TRBJ1-1; tentative D call: TRBD1 (5 bases). CDR1 LNHDA and CDR2 SQIVND come from the germline V gene (reference sequence). V shed 5 bases and J shed 3 bases, with 10 bases lying between them. The CDR3 contains 13 residues. CDR3 sequence reads: CASSLVTDTEAFF. CDR3 bases: TGTGCCAGTAGTCTTGTGACAGACACTGAAGCTTTCTTT.

In the case of this clonotype: Its ends do not fully match the called genes, so a read error is possible. The genes are TRBV5-1 and TRBJ2-7, with 8 positions matching TRBD2. In germline, CDR1 is SGHRS, CDR2 YFSETQ. The CDR3 has 13 residues. CDR3 amino acids: CAISGGSSYEQYF. The CDR3 nucleotides are TGTGCCATCAGCGGGGGTAGCTCCTACGAGCAGTACTTC.

This clonotype has more than one count but fewer than ten. The V call is TRBV27, the J call TRBJ1-5, with unresolved D. Germline-derived CDR1 and CDR2 are MNHEY and SMNVEV (reference sequence). The CDR3 sequence is 15 residues long. The ends were cut back, 4 bases at V and 2 bases at J, with 12 bases in the middle. The CDR3 nucleotides are TGTGCCAGCAGTTCCAACCGTCTACGCAATCAGCCCCAGCATTTT. Residues: CASSSNRLRNQPQHF.

This clonotype was seen a few times. This sequence joins TRBV19 and TRBJ2-7; 7 bases are shared with TRBD2. The ends lost 6 bases at V and 5 bases at J; junction bases unmatched: 7. The CDR3 covers 13 residues. Germline CDR1 reads LNHDA; CDR2 reads SQIVND (reference sequence). The CDR3 loop is CASSPGLVNEQYF. The DNA for the CDR3 is TGTGCCAGTAGCCCCGGACTAGTGAACGAGCAGTACTTC.

The chain uses TRBV12-3 or TRBV12-4 and TRBJ2-3; 9 bases line up with TRBD2. V was pared by 3 bases and J by 2 bases, with 6 bases of the junction left unmatched. The CDR3 sequence is 16 residues long. CDR3 region: CASSFRLAGNTDTQYF. The CDR3 DNA follows: TGTGCCAGCAGTTTCCGGCTAGCGGGAAACACAGATACGCAGTATTTT.

The rearrangement uses TRBV19 and TRBJ2-3; no clear D gene. There are 14 residues in the CDR3. CDR1 and CDR2 (germline): LNHDA, SQIVND (reference sequence). Trimming left V 1 base short and J 4 bases short, with 9 bases between. The CDR3 sequence is CASSIGLSADTQYF. The DNA for the CDR3 is TGTGCCAGTAGTATAGGGCTCAGCGCAGATACGCAGTATTTT.

This clonotype was recorded at least ten times. The CDR3 spells CASSQRGEMNTEAFF. CDR3 in DNA: TGTGCCAGCAGTCAACGGGGGGAAATGAACACTGAAGCTTTCTTT. The chain recombines TRBV6-5 with TRBJ1-1, with a possible D match to TRBD1 (5 bases). This CDR3 region has 15 residues. The germline gives CDR1 MNHEY, CDR2 SVGAGI. The V and J ends lost 5 bases and 0 bases respectively, with 13 bases between them.

The V call is TRBV20-1, the J call TRBJ1-3; D possibly corresponds to TRBD1 (6 bases). The ends were cut back, 6 bases at V and 4 bases at J, with 13 bases in the middle. The CDR3 is 13 amino acids. CDR1 DFQATT and CDR2 SNEGSKA come from the germline V gene (reference sequence). The CDR3 bases are TGCAGTGCCGGAGGGGGGACCGGAAACACCATATATTTT. Translated, it gives CSAGGGTGNTIYF.

The chain joins TRBV6-1 to TRBJ1-2; possibly TRBD1 for D (6 bases). The germline V gene has CDR1 MNHNS and CDR2 SASEGT. Trimming left V 6 bases short and J 0 bases short, with 8 bases between. The CDR3 has 13 amino acids. CDR3 sequence: CASRDSPNYGYTF. The CDR3 nucleotides read TGTGCCAGCAGGGACAGCCCTAACTATGGCTACACCTTC.

This rearrangement joins TRBV20-1 to TRBJ1-6; D possibly corresponds to TRBD1 (5 bases). CDR1 and CDR2 from the germline V gene are DFQATT and SNEGSKA (reference sequence). V shed 0 bases and J shed 10 bases, with 10 bases lying between them. The CDR3 has 13 amino acids. The CDR3 nucleotides read TGCAGTGCTAGAGATGGGGACCTCTCACCCCTCCACTTT. Translation: CSARDGDLSPLHF.

This chain links TRBV15 with TRBJ1-1, with a tentative D call TRBD1 (6 bases). Deletions cut 2 bases from V and 2 bases from J, with 18 bases between. The CDR3 has 17 amino acids. The germline V gene has CDR1 LNHNV and CDR2 YYDKDF (reference sequence). For the CDR3, the DNA is TGTGCCACCAGCAGACCTAGGGGGGAGGAGATAAACACTGAAGCTTTCTTT. Encoded protein: CATSRPRGEEINTEAFF.

This clonotype has just a few counts. J is TRBJ2-1 and V is TRBV7-3; 9 bases are a match to TRBD1. CDR3 size: 12 residues. Per the germline V gene, CDR1 is SGHTA and CDR2 is FQGTGA. J gave up 12 bases and V 3 bases, and 3 bases lay outside the gene matches. The CDR3 DNA is TGTGCCAGCAGCTTGGGACAGGGACGGCAGTTCTTC. Its protein product is CASSLGQGRQFF.

This clonotype appeared a few times. This chain joins TRBV5-4 and TRBJ2-5; possibly TRBD1 or TRBD2 for D (5 bases each). This CDR3 contains 14 residues. Germline lookup yields CDR1 SGHNT and CDR2 YYREEE (reference sequence). Deletions cut 2 bases from V and 5 bases from J, with 13 bases between. The CDR3 region is CASSLGTAWETQYF. The DNA for the CDR3 is TGTGCCAGCAGCTTAGGGACCGCATGGGAGACCCAGTACTTC.

The chain is built from TRBV7-9 and TRBJ2-1, with unresolved D. The CDR3 totals 14 residues. Germline V gene lookup returns CDR1 SEHNR and CDR2 FQNEAQ (reference sequence). V lost 0 bases to trimming and J lost 0 bases, with 3 bases between them. CDR3: CASSLAGSYNEQFF. The CDR3 nucleotides are TGTGCCAGCAGCTTAGCGGGCTCCTACAATGAGCAGTTCTTC.

The chain joins TRBV6-5 to TRBJ1-6; possible D gene TRBD1, 6 bases. V lost 7 bases and J 1 base, leaving 11 bases between the germline ends. The CDR3 covers 15 residues. Germline V gene sequence: CDR1 MNHEY, CDR2 SVGAGI. The CDR3 nucleotides read TGTGCCAGCACCATAGGGGGTTCCTATAATTCACCCCTCCACTTT. Translating gives CASTIGGSYNSPLHF.